What follows are 21 T cell receptor beta chains derived from one specimen sequenced in a study of blood T cells in healthy people across ages. A second PCR, run for about 7 to 11 cycles, used a sample-barcoded 5' primer plus a J-beta primer mix. TCRdb re-derived calls from the 5' RACE reads in MiXCR, one entry per CDR3 protein. Here the sample spans some 290,000 distinct CDR3 sequences, 25% to 30% being singletons. Sequences were obtained from blood. The source of these receptors is a woman in her 70s in good health.

The genes are TRBV7-2 and TRBJ2-7; the match to TRBD1 covers 9 bases. From germline, CDR1 is SGHTA and CDR2 FQGNSA. The junction had 8 bases not matched to a gene; V was cut back by 4 bases and J by 4 bases. The CDR3 is made up of 15 amino acids. CDR3 amino acids: CASSYGDRAQYEQYF. For the CDR3, the DNA is TGTGCCAGCAGCTATGGGGACAGGGCCCAGTACGAGCAGTACTTC.

This clonotype has only one observation. This chain links TRBV12-3 or TRBV12-4 with TRBJ1-1; D uncertain. V lost 3 bases and J lost 5, with 7 bases in between. The CDR3 runs 12 residues. DNA for the CDR3: TGTGCCAGCAGTTTTTTAGAAACTGAAGCTTTCTTT. Encoded protein: CASSFLETEAFF.

A word on this clonotype: The junction departs from germline at one end; a sequencing error may be responsible. CDR3: CASSLAQGPDTQYF. For the CDR3, the DNA is TGTGCCAGCAGCTTAGCCCAGGGGCCAGATACGCAATATTTT. The gene calls are TRBV7-9 and TRBJ2-3; a weak D match, TRBD1 (6 bases). Germline-derived CDR1 and CDR2 are SEHNR and FQNEAQ (reference sequence). CDR3 length: 14 residues.

The sample holds a few counts of this clonotype. This chain uses TRBV7-2 with TRBJ2-7; no clear D gene. V lost 11 bases and J lost 3, with 5 bases in between. Per germline, CDR1 SGHTA and CDR2 FQGNSA. The CDR3 runs to 9 residues. CDR3 loop: CAGGYEQYF. In nucleotides, the CDR3 is TGTGCCGGCGGCTACGAGCAGTACTTC.

This clonotype came up a few times. The chain links TRBV21-1 to TRBJ2-1; the D call TRBD1 from the table was never checked on the DNA. TRBV21-1 is a listed pseudogene. The CDR3 has 14 residues. DNA of the CDR3: TGTGCCAGCAGCAAAGTCAGGGGATGGCGTGAGCAGTTCTTC. Residues: CASSKVRGWREQFF.

This clonotype occurred a few times. The chain is built from TRBV7-9 and TRBJ2-7, with 14 positions matching TRBD2. The V gene's germline CDR1 is SEHNR and CDR2 FQNEAQ (reference sequence). The CDR3 consists of 15 residues. V lost 5 bases, J lost 8 bases, and 8 bases stayed unmatched. The CDR3 region is CASSRLAGGLVQQYF. The DNA of the CDR3 is TGTGCCAGCAGCCGACTAGCGGGAGGGCTAGTACAGCAGTACTTC.

A note on this clonotype: The junction departs from the called germline gene at one end, perhaps through a read error. The genes are TRBV6-6 and TRBJ2-5; 10 bases fit TRBD2. CDR1 is MNHNY and CDR2 is SVGAGI in the germline V gene (reference sequence). This CDR3 has 13 amino acids. The CDR3 protein is CASSSGLAGVWFF. For the CDR3, the DNA is TGTGCCAGCAGTTCCGGGCTAGCGGGAGTTTGGTTCTTC.

This rearrangement joins TRBV29-1 to TRBJ1-1, with D maybe TRBD1 (5 bases). The ends were cut back, 7 bases at V and 7 bases at J, with 13 bases in the middle. Germline assignment: CDR1 SQVTM and CDR2 ANQGSEA. The CDR3 sequence is 11 residues long. CDR3 residues: CSASGPYEAFF. The CDR3 DNA is TGCAGCGCCTCGGGGCCGTATGAAGCTTTCTTT.

This chain uses TRBV5-1 with TRBJ2-2; 8 positions agree with TRBD2. This CDR3 contains 15 residues. The germline gives CDR1 SGHRS, CDR2 YFSETQ. The junction had 5 bases not matched to a gene; V was cut back by 3 bases and J by 4 bases. The CDR3 sequence is CASSYSGKVTGELFF. Written as DNA, the CDR3 is TGCGCCAGCAGCTATAGCGGGAAGGTCACCGGGGAGCTGTTTTTT. The full variable domain, in which reference TRBV5-1 and TRBJ2-2 provide the parts outside the CDR3, is KAGVTQTPRYLIKTRGQQVTLSCSPISGHRSVSWYQQTPGQGLQFLFEYFSETQRNKGNFPGRFSGRQFSNSRSEMNVSTLELGDSALYLCASSYSGKVTGELFFGEGSRLTVL.

This clonotype turned up a few times. This chain joins TRBV12-3 or TRBV12-4 and TRBJ2-7, with D unclear. Trimming took off 3 bases at V and 5 bases at J, with 5 bases between the two ends. CDR3 length: 11 residues. The CDR3 region has the DNA TGTGCCAGCAGTTTTTGGCACGAGCAGTACTTC. Its translation is CASSFWHEQYF.

This clonotype has ten or more counts. The chain links TRBV20-1 to TRBJ2-1; D is possibly TRBD2 (6 bases). The CDR3 covers 16 residues. Trimming removed 6 bases from V and 0 bases from J, with 18 bases in between. Germline loops: CDR1 DFQATT, CDR2 SNEGSKA (reference sequence). CDR3 in amino acids: CSAVPGLSSSYNEQFF. Written as DNA, the CDR3 is TGCAGTGCGGTGCCGGGACTTAGCAGCTCCTACAATGAGCAGTTCTTC.

The rearrangement links TRBV7-2 to TRBJ2-1, with 10 bases lining up with TRBD1. Unmatched junction bases numbered 6, after V lost 1 base and J lost 6 bases. Germline values: CDR1 SGHTA, CDR2 FQGNSA. This CDR3 spans 16 amino acids. As DNA, the CDR3 is TGTGCCAGCAGCTTAGTCGGACAGGGGGGCTTCAATGAGCAGTTCTTC. Protein sequence: CASSLVGQGGFNEQFF.

As regards this clonotype: At one end, the junction sequence differs from germline, possibly due to a read error. V usage is TRBV5-6 and J usage is TRBJ2-5; D not certain. With the DNA end fitting TRBJ2-7 better, the J assignment may be wrong. Germline V CDR1 and CDR2: SGHDT, YYEEEE. The CDR3 extends over 15 amino acids. The CDR3 DNA reads as TGTGCCAGCAGCCAAGGGCGCAAAAGCTCCCACGAGCAGTACTTC. Translation: CASSQGRKSSHEQYF.

This clonotype appeared a few times. This sequence joins TRBV20-1 and TRBJ1-5; TRBD1 aligns across 7 bases. Trimming took 4 bases from V and 6 from J; bases not matched to a gene: 24. Looked up from germline, CDR1 is DFQATT and CDR2 is SNEGSKA (reference sequence). This CDR3 contains 19 residues. The CDR3 DNA reads as TGCAGTGCTAAGCCCGTCGACAGGGTAAATTCGAGGCGGGGTCAGCCCCAGCATTTT. Its protein product is CSAKPVDRVNSRRGQPQHF.

This chain connects TRBV19 to TRBJ2-5; 10 bases line up with TRBD2. J was trimmed by 6 bases and V by 3 bases; bases with no gene match: 7. The CDR3 runs 15 residues. Per germline, CDR1 LNHDA and CDR2 SQIVND (reference sequence). CDR3 protein: CASSIIAGGPQTQYF. In DNA, the CDR3 is TGTGCCAGTAGTATCATAGCGGGAGGCCCACAGACCCAGTACTTC.

This clonotype was detected a few times. This rearrangement joins TRBV5-1 to TRBJ2-5; D possibly corresponds to TRBD2 (6 bases). The DNA end is a closer match to TRBJ2-1, so the J assignment may be wrong. This CDR3 contains 13 residues. Germline loops: CDR1 SGHRS, CDR2 YFSETQ. Here the CDR3 DNA reads TGCGCCAGCAGGACGTACGGGGGCAATGAGCAGTTCTTC. Translating it yields CASRTYGGNEQFF.

This chain uses TRBV19 with TRBJ2-2; D unresolved. Trimming left V 6 bases short and J 0 bases short, with 8 bases between. The CDR3 loop spans 14 amino acids. Germline V gene data show CDR1 as LNHDA and CDR2 as SQIVND (reference sequence). The CDR3 is CASRVSTNTGELFF. DNA of the CDR3: TGTGCCAGTAGGGTCAGCACGAACACCGGGGAGCTGTTTTTT.

The rearrangement joins TRBV7-9 to TRBJ2-5; D is unresolved. With 3 bases removed from V and 5 bases from J, the gap between germline ends came to 4 bases. Germline V lookup: CDR1 SEHNR, CDR2 FQNEAQ (reference sequence). The CDR3 runs 11 residues. The CDR3 bases are TGTGCCAGCAGCTTGTATGAGACCCAGTACTTC. Translation: CASSLYETQYF.

The CDR3 loop reads CASSQAGFLALDTEAFF. The CDR3 DNA reads TGTGCCAGCAGCCAAGCGGGGTTTCTTGCGTTGGACACTGAAGCTTTCTTT. The gene calls are TRBV14 and TRBJ1-1; D remains unclear. From germline, CDR1 is SGHDN and CDR2 FVKESK. Trimming removed 1 base from V and 3 bases from J, with 18 bases in between. The CDR3 runs to 17 residues.

This clonotype was counted only a few times. This chain links TRBV28 with TRBJ2-7; the D gene is possibly TRBD2 (6 bases). Germline assignment: CDR1 MDHEN and CDR2 SYDVKM. This CDR3 contains 16 residues. The V end was cut by 2 bases, the J end by 7 bases, with 21 bases between. The DNA for the CDR3 is TGTGCCAGCAGTTTACTCGGCGCGGGATCCCGGACGGAGCAGTACTTC. Encoded protein: CASSLLGAGSRTEQYF.

This chain links TRBV5-1 with TRBJ1-4; D may be TRBD1 (6 bases). This CDR3 comprises 16 residues. The germline gives CDR1 SGHRS, CDR2 YFSETQ. The V end lost 0 bases, the J end lost 2 bases, and 11 bases lay between the germline ends. The CDR3 sequence: CASSLVGGATNEKLFF. The CDR3, as DNA: TGCGCCAGCAGCTTGGTGGGGGGCGCGACTAATGAAAAACTGTTTTTT. The whole variable domain, remainder taken from reference TRBV5-1 and TRBJ1-4, is KAGVTQTPRYLIKTRGQQVTLSCSPISGHRSVSWYQQTPGQGLQFLFEYFSETQRNKGNFPGRFSGRQFSNSRSEMNVSTLELGDSALYLCASSLVGGATNEKLFFGSGTQLSVL.